This T cell receptor beta chain was retrieved from a study of cytomegalovirus exposure and HLA in healthy donors. Findings and limits, study-wide: In a later analysis, at a false discovery rate of 0.05, about 17,000 TCR beta sequences matched HLA alleles.

With respect to this clone: Its cognate antigen is unknown.

With 60 Vbeta and 13 Jbeta primers, the PCR was carried out. This table comes from immunoSEQ multiplex PCR, and its TCRdb copy is limited to in-frame clones, with some not included. In the table there are some 90,000 clones, over 70% of which are singletons. Trimming left V 0 bases short and J 6 bases short, with 6 bases between. Per the germline V gene, CDR1 is GTSNPN and CDR2 is SVGIG (reference sequence). The CDR3 length is 12 residues. This TCR was recovered from a woman aged 45-65 years in good health and CMV-seropositive. The rearrangement links TRBV30 to TRBJ1-5; no definite D call. Sequencing was done on a sample of PBMCs. The CDR3 loop reads CAWSVRGQPQHF. CDR3 bases: TGTGCCTGGAGTGTACGGGGTCAGCCCCAGCATTTT.